What follows are 7 T cell receptor beta chains derived from one specimen sequenced in a study of T cells in Graves' hyperthyroidism and ophthalmopathy. Amplification targeted TCR beta CDR3 regions from RNA transcripts. Using the HTBI primer set, a first-round RT-PCR was run on the TCR CDR3. In TCRdb, the multiplex PCR reads were re-called with MiXCR into one record per CDR3 protein. This sample has some 720,000 distinct CDR3 sequences, with roughly 17% found just once. Sequenced sample: blood. These receptors were taken from a man between 18 and 35 years old with Graves' hyperthyroidism.

This clonotype was detected a few times. The chain carries TRBV6-1 and TRBJ1-1; D possibly corresponds to TRBD1 (5 bases). The CDR3 extends over 13 amino acids. With 5 bases removed from V and 3 bases from J, the gap between germline ends came to 10 bases. CDR1 and CDR2 from the germline V gene are MNHNS and SASEGT. The CDR3 is CASSPGGYTEAFF. For the CDR3, the DNA is TGTGCCAGCAGTCCGGGGGGGTACACTGAAGCTTTCTTT.

Written as DNA, the CDR3 is TGCAGCGTTGGAGCTAGCGGAGTCACAGATACGCAGTATTTT. Translating gives CSVGASGVTDTQYF. This rearrangement joins TRBV29-1 to TRBJ2-3; 7 nucleotides match TRBD2. The CDR3 is made up of 14 amino acids. The germline CDR1 and CDR2 sequences are SQVTM and ANQGSEA. Losses at the gene ends were 4 bases for V and 2 bases for J; bases not matched to a gene: 6.

This sequence joins TRBV9 and TRBJ2-1, with D possibly being TRBD2 (6 bases). The V end lost 1 base, the J end lost 8 bases, and 16 bases lay between the germline ends. The CDR3 consists of 15 residues. Germline V CDR1 and CDR2: SGDLS, YYNGEE. This chain's CDR3 is CASSVSGRVGDEQFF. CDR3 sequence (DNA): TGTGCCAGCAGCGTATCCGGGAGAGTAGGCGATGAGCAGTTCTTC. The variable domain in full, with the rest retrieved from reference TRBV9 and TRBJ2-1, is DSGVTQTPKHLITATGQRVTLRCSPRSGDLSVYWYQQSLDQGLQFLIQYYNGEERAKGNILERFSAQQFPDLHSELNLSSLELGDSALYFCASSVSGRVGDEQFFGPGTRLTVL.

The rearrangement uses TRBV15 and TRBJ2-6; TRBD1 is a possible D gene (5 bases). Germline assignment: CDR1 LNHNV and CDR2 YYDKDF (reference sequence). Trimming stripped 8 bases from V and 0 bases from J, with 14 bases between. The CDR3 contains 16 residues. The CDR3: CATGTTGLSGANVLTF. The CDR3 nucleotides are TGTGCCACCGGCACCACAGGCCTCTCTGGGGCCAACGTCCTGACTTTC.

Remarks on this clonotype: In this CDR3 the conserved last residue, phenylalanine or tryptophan, is missing, so a read error is likely. The J gene is TRBJ1-4, the V gene TRBV28; D uncertain. The germline V gene encodes CDR1 MDHEN and CDR2 SYDVKM. There are 18 residues in the CDR3. V lost 4 bases to trimming and J lost 7 bases, with 25 bases between them. DNA for the CDR3: TGTGCCAGCAGTTCCAACCCCGGCAGTCATCCGGCGGGTGAAAAACTGTTTCTT. Protein: CASSSNPGSHPAGEKLFL.

The chain is built from TRBV20-1 and TRBJ2-3; TRBD2 agrees at 8 bases. The V segment lost 6 bases and the J segment 0 bases; nucleotides outside the gene matches: 11. Germline V gene sequence: CDR1 DFQATT, CDR2 SNEGSKA (reference sequence). The CDR3 sequence is 16 residues long. The CDR3 region is CSATVVSGDSTDTQYF. The DNA for the CDR3 is TGCAGTGCCACCGTCGTTAGCGGGGATAGCACAGATACGCAGTATTTT.

This rearrangement joins TRBV28 to TRBJ2-3; D perhaps matches TRBD2 (5 bases). V lost 6 bases, J lost 2 bases, and 12 bases lay in between. Germline V gives CDR1 MDHEN, CDR2 SYDVKM. The CDR3 extends over 14 amino acids. The CDR3 reads CASRREGHTDTQYF. In DNA form, the CDR3 reads TGTGCCAGCAGGCGTGAGGGCCACACAGATACGCAGTATTTT.